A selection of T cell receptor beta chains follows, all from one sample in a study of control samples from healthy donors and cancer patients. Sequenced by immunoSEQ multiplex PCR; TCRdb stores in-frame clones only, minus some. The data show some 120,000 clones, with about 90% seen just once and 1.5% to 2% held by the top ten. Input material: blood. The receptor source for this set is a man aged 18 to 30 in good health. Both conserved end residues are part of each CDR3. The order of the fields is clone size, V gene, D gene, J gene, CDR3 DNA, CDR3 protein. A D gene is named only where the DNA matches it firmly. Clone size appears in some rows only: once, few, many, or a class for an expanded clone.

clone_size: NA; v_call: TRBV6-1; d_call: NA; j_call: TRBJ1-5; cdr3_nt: TGTGCCAGCAGTGAAGCCACATTCGGTTTGGGTCAGCCCCAGCATTTT; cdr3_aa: CASSEATFGLGQPQHF
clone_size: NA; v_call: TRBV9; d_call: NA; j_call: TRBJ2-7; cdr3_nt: TGTGCCAGCAGCGTAGAACAGGGCTACGAGCAGTACTTC; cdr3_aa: CASSVEQGYEQYF
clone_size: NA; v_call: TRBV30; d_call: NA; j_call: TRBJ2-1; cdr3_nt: TGTGCCTGGAGTGCTAGGGACAATGAGCAGTTCTTC; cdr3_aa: CAWSARDNEQFF
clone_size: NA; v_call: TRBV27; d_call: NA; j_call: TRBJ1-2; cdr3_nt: TGTGCCAGCAGTTTAAAGGGGCGGGGTGGCTACACCTTC; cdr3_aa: CASSLKGRGGYTF
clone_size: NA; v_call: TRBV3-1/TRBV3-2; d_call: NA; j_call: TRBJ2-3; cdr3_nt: TGTGCCAGCAGCCAAGATAGACGCCAGAGCACAGATACGCAGTATTTT; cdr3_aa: CASSQDRRQSTDTQYF
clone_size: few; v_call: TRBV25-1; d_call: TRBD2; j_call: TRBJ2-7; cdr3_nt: TGTGCCAGCAGCACCGGGACTAGCCGACCTGACGGGCAGTACTTC; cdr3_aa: CASSTGTSRPDGQYF
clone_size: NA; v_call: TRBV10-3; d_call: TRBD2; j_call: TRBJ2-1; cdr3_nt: TGTGCCATCAGTGAGTTGGCTAGCGGGAGGTCCTACAATGAGCAGTTCTTC; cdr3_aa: CAISELASGRSYNEQFF
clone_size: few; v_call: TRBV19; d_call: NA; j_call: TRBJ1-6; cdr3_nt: TGTGCCAGTAGTCGGCAGGGCAACTATAATTCACCCCTCCACTTT; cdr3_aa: CASSRQGNYNSPLHF
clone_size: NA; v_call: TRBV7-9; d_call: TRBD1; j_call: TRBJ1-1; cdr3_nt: TGTGCCAGCAGCGCAGCCGGGACAGGGGTCGGCACTGAAGCTTTCTTT; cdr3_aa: CASSAAGTGVGTEAFF
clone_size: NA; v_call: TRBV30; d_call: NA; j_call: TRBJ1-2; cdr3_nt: TGTGCCTGGAGTGTAAGCATATTAGCTAACTATGGCTACACCTTC; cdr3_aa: CAWSVSILANYGYTF
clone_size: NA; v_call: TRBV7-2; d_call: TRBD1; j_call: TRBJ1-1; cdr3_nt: TGTGCCAGCAGCTTAGCAGGGGGCATCTCTGAAGCTTTCTTT; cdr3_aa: CASSLAGGISEAFF
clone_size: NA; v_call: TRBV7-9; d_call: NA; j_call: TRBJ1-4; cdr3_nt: TGTGCCAGCAGCCCCAACGTGATTAGGGCACTTAATGAAAAACTGTTTTTT; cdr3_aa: CASSPNVIRALNEKLFF
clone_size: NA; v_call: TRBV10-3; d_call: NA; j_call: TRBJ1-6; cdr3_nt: TGTGCCATCACCGGGGAGGTTAATTCACCCCTCCACTTT; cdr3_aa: CAITGEVNSPLHF
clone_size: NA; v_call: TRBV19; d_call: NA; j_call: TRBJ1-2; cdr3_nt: TGTGCCAGTAGTCCCCGGACAGCGCCGAACTATGGCTGCACCTTC; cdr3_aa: CASSPRTAPNYGCTF
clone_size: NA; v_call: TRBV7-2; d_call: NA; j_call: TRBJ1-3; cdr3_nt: TGTGCCAGCAGCTTAGAGGGTTTACCCTACATTCTTCGTGGAAACACCATATATTTT; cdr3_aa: CASSLEGLPYILRGNTIYF
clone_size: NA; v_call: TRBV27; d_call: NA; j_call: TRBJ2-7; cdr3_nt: TGTGCCAGCAGTTTACTCCCTCCTAGAAGGGGGGCCTACGAGCAGTACTTC; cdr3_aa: CASSLLPPRRGAYEQYF
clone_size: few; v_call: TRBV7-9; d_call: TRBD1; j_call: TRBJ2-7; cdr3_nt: TGTGCCAGCAGCTCTCCGGGACAGGGGAGGCTTAGCCTATTC; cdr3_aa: CASSSPGQGRLSLF
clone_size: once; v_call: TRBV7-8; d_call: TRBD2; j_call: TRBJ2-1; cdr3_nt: TGTGCCAGCAGCTCCTCCGGGACTAGCGGGACGCTAAATGAGCAGTTCTTC; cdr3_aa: CASSSSGTSGTLNEQFF
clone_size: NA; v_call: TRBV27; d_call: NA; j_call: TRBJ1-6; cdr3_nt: TGTGCCAGCAGGATACAGGGATGGGTTCGTAATTCACCCCTCCACTTT; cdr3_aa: CASRIQGWVRNSPLHF
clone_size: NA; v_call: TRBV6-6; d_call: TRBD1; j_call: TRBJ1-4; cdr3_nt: TGTGCCAGCAGTACCGACAGGGGCGGCGAAAAACTGTTTTTT; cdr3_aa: CASSTDRGGEKLFF
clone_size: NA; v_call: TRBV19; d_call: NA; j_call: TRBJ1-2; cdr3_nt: TGTGCCAGTAGTACTCCATCCCGACAGGACTCCTATGGCTACACCTTC; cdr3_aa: CASSTPSRQDSYGYTF
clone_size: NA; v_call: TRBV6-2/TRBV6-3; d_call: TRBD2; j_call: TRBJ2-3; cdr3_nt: TGTGCCAGCAGTGGTCGGACTAGCTCTTTCGCAGATACGCAGTATTTT; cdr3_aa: CASSGRTSSFADTQYF
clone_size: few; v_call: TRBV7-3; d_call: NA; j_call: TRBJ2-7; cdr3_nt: TGTGCCAGCAGCCCAGGGACTGGTTACGAGCAGTACTTC; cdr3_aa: CASSPGTGYEQYF
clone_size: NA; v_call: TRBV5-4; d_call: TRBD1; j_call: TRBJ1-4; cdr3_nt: TGTGCCAGCAGCGGATGGGACAGGGGGCGTGAAAAACTGTTTTTT; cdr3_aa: CASSGWDRGREKLFF
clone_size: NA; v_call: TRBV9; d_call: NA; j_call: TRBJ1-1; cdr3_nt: TGTGCCAGCAGCGCAAACACCTACACTGAAGCTTTCTTT; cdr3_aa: CASSANTYTEAFF
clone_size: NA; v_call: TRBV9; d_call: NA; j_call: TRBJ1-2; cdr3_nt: TGTGCCAGCAGCAATCGACAGTCCTATGGCTACACCTTC; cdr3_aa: CASSNRQSYGYTF
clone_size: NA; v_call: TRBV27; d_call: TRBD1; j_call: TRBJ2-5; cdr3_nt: TGTGCCAGCAGTGTAGCAACAGGGGTAGGCCAAGAGACCCAGTACTTC; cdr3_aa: CASSVATGVGQETQYF
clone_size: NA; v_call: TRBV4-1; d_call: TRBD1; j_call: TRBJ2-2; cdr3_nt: TGCGCCAGCAGCCAGTCTAGGCTAAAGGGACAGACGAACACCGGGGAGCTGTTTTTT; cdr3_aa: CASSQSRLKGQTNTGELFF
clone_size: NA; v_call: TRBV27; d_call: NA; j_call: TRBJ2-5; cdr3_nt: TGTGCCAGTATGCAGGGTAGTATACAAGAGACCCAGTACTTC; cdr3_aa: CASMQGSIQETQYF
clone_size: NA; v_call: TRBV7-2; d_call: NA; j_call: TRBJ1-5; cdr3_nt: TGTGCCAGCAGCTTAGGGCAGATCAATCAGCCCCAGCATTTT; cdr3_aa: CASSLGQINQPQHF
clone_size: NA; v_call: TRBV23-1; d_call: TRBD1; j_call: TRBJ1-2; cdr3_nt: TGCGCCAGCAGTCGAAATGGACAGGCGCGTGGCTACACCTTC; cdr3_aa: CASSRNGQARGYTF
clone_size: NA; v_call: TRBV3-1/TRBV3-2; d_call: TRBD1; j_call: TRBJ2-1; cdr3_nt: TGTGCCAGCAGCCAAAGGGGTTTAAGACAGGGATGGGATACTGAGCAGTTCTTC; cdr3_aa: CASSQRGLRQGWDTEQFF
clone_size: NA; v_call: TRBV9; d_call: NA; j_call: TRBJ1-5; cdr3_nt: TGTGCCAGCAGCGCACAGGGCAGATGGGATCAGCCCCAGCATTTT; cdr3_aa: CASSAQGRWDQPQHF
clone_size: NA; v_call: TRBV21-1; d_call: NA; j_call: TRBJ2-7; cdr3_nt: TGTGCCAGCAGCACTGGGGACACCCCGGAGCCCTACGAGCAGTACTTC; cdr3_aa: CASSTGDTPEPYEQYF